The clone carrying this T cell receptor (beta chain) was recorded many times. Its antigen is unknown. The CDR3 runs to 15 residues. Germline V CDR1 and CDR2: SEHNR, FQNEAQ (reference sequence). V shed 8 bases and J shed 5 bases, with 21 bases lying between them. This sample stems from a study of T cells in Graves' hyperthyroidism and ophthalmopathy. Study-level points and caveats: Most thyroid-expanded clonotypes above 0.001 were also found in blood. A model of 13 V-J features distinguished ophthalmopathy from stable hyperthyroidism.

RNA transcripts yielded amplified TCR beta CDR3 regions. In the first-round RT-PCR of the TCR CDR3, the HTBI primer set was used. TCRdb reprocessed the multiplex PCR reads with MiXCR, giving one entry per CDR3 protein. This sample carries a few hundred thousand distinct CDR3 sequences, approximately 15% of them seen once, and the ten largest clones take around a sixth. Patients counted as stable if ophthalmopathy did not develop within 18 months. This chain uses TRBV7-9 with TRBJ2-5; D is undetermined. This TCR was sampled from a woman younger than 35 with Graves' hyperthyroidism. Specimen: blood. CDR3 protein: CASVFIGQGRETQYF. For the CDR3, the DNA is TGTGCCAGCGTATTCATCGGGCAAGGCAGGGAGACCCAGTACTTC.